Presented here are 10 T cell receptor beta chains from one specimen sequenced in a study of cytomegalovirus exposure and HLA in healthy donors. Profiled with immunoSEQ multiplex PCR; TCRdb holds only in-frame clones, not every one. This sample has tens of thousands of clones, with approximately 90% found just once. Sequencing was carried out using PBMCs. The receptor source for this set is a man between 18 and 35 years old in good health and CMV-seronegative.

The chain links TRBV9 to TRBJ2-1, with 7 bases lining up with TRBD2. There are 16 residues in the CDR3. The trim removed 4 bases at V and 6 bases at J, leaving 13 bases unmatched. Germline V gives CDR1 SGDLS, CDR2 YYNGEE. The CDR3 sequence is CASSPSLSGTPNEQFF. As DNA, the CDR3 is TGTGCCAGCAGCCCTTCTCTAAGCGGGACTCCCAATGAGCAGTTCTTC.

This rearrangement joins TRBV14 to TRBJ1-3, with D uncertain. Trimming removed 4 bases at V and 0 bases at J, with 7 bases between. The CDR3 length is 14 residues. In germline, CDR1 is SGHDN, CDR2 FVKESK. DNA of the CDR3: TGTGCCAGCAGCCTGACACCCTCTGGAAACACCATATATTTT. It codes for CASSLTPSGNTIYF. The complete variable domain, with remaining parts taken from reference TRBV14 and TRBJ1-3, reads EAGVTQFPSHSVIEKGQTVTLRCDPISGHDNLYWYRRVMGKEIKFLLHFVKESKQDESGMPNNRFLAERTGGTYSTLKVQPAELEDSGVYFCASSLTPSGNTIYFGEGSWLTVV.

The V and J genes are TRBV5-8 and TRBJ2-4, with D possibly matching TRBD1 (7 bases). The CDR3 sequence is 15 residues long. V lost 3 bases, J lost 1 base, and 11 bases lay in between. Per germline, CDR1 SGHTS and CDR2 YDEGEE. As DNA, the CDR3 is TGTGCCAGCAGCTCCAGGGGGGTGGCCAAAAACATTCAGTACTTC. Encoded protein: CASSSRGVAKNIQYF.

The gene calls are TRBV4-3 and TRBJ2-7; TRBD2 matches at 7 bases. The germline V gene encodes CDR1 LGHNA and CDR2 YSLEER. The CDR3 contains 15 residues. The V and J ends lost 0 bases and 3 bases, in that order; junction bases with no gene match: 5. The CDR3 region has the DNA TGCGCCAGCAGCCAAGATGGGAGGGGTCTCTACGAGCAGTACTTC. Amino acids: CASSQDGRGLYEQYF.

This clone was seen once. The V and J genes are TRBV14 and TRBJ1-1; D unclear. Per the germline V gene, CDR1 is SGHDN and CDR2 is FVKESK. Trimming left V 4 bases short and J 10 bases short, with 13 bases between. The CDR3 has 12 amino acids. CDR3 sequence: CASSPASGRAFF. The CDR3 coding sequence is TGTGCCAGCAGCCCCGCTAGCGGGAGAGCTTTCTTT.

The V call is TRBV21-1, the J call TRBJ2-5; TRBD1, the table's D call, lacks a check against the DNA. TRBV21-1 is described as a pseudogene. The CDR3 has 17 residues. The CDR3 here is CASSKGWTGSKKETQYF. CDR3 nucleotides: TGTGCCAGCAGCAAAGGGTGGACAGGGAGTAAGAAAGAGACCCAGTACTTC.

The V and J genes are TRBV6-6 and TRBJ2-5; D may be TRBD2 (5 bases). The CDR3 length is 12 residues. V dropped 6 bases and J dropped 7 bases, with 12 bases sitting between them. Germline V gene lookup returns CDR1 MNHNY and CDR2 SVGAGI (reference sequence). CDR3 in DNA: TGTGCCAGCAGCAAGGACCGGGGGACCCAGTACTTC. It encodes CASSKDRGTQYF.

This chain joins TRBV14 and TRBJ2-7; no reliable D call. CDR1 SGHDN and CDR2 FVKESK come from the germline V gene. This CDR3 is built from 14 residues. Trimming stripped 1 base from V and 6 bases from J, with 13 bases between. In DNA form, the CDR3 reads TGTGCCAGCAGCCAAGCGCGTATTGGGCGCGAGCAGTACTTC. This gives the protein CASSQARIGREQYF.

Only a few counts were recorded for this clone. J is TRBJ2-1 and V is TRBV10-3; D unresolved. Looked up from germline, CDR1 is ENHRY and CDR2 is SYGVKD. V was trimmed by 0 bases and J by 7 bases, leaving 25 bases between them. This CDR3 is 19 amino acids long. The CDR3 region is CAISESNLYSSSSSNEQFF. The CDR3 DNA reads TGTGCCATCAGTGAGTCGAATCTATACTCTTCTTCTTCCTCGAATGAGCAGTTCTTC.

The chain has TRBV6-5 and TRBJ2-7; perhaps TRBD1 as D (5 bases). CDR3 size: 11 residues. Germline V gene lookup returns CDR1 MNHEY and CDR2 SVGAGI. Trimming removed 4 bases from V and 5 bases from J, with 6 bases in between. The CDR3 is CASSSRDEQYF. The CDR3 region has the DNA TGTGCCAGCAGTTCCAGGGACGAGCAGTACTTC.